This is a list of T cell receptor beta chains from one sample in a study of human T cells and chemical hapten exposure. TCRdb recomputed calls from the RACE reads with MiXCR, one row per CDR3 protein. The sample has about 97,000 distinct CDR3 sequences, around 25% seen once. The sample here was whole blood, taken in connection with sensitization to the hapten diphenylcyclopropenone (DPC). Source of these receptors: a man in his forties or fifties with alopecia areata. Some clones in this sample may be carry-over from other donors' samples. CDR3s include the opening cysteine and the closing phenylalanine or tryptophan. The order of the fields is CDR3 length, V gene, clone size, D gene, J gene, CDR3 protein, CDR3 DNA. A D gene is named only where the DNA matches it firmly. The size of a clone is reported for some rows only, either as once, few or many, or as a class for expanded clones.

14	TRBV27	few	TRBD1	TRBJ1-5	CASRPTRGGQPQHF	TGTGCCAGCAGGCCTACTAGAGGGGGCCAGCCCCAGCATTTT
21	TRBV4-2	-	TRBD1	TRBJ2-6	CASSQDSTIGQGFSGANVLTF	TGTGCCAGCAGCCAAGATTCAACCATAGGACAGGGCTTCTCTGGGGCCAACGTCCTGACTTTC
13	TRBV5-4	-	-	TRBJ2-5	CASRSGVSETQYF	TGTGCCAGCAGGTCGGGAGTTTCAGAGACCCAGTACTTC
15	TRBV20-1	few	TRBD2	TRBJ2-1	CSASGREGRYNEQFF	TGCAGTGCTAGCGGGCGGGAGGGCAGGTACAATGAGCAGTTCTTC
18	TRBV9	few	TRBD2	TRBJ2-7	CASSAETPNQAGDYEQYF	TGTGCCAGCAGCGCCGAGACCCCCAATCAAGCGGGAGACTACGAGCAGTACTTC
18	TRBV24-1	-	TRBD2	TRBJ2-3	CATSGATSGSWGTDTQYF	TGTGCCACCAGTGGGGCGACTAGCGGGAGTTGGGGCACAGATACGCAGTATTTT
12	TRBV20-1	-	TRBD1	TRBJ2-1	CSAHDRAHEQFF	TGCAGTGCACACGACAGGGCCCATGAGCAGTTCTTC
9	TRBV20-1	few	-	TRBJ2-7	CRRGYEQYF	TGCAGGAGGGGGTACGAGCAGTACTTC
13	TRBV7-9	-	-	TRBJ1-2	CASSQGTLGSYTF	TGTGCCAGCAGCCAAGGGACTCTCGGGAGCTACACCTTC
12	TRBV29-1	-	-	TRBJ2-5	CSVEDPGETQYF	TGCAGCGTTGAAGATCCGGGGGAGACCCAGTACTTC
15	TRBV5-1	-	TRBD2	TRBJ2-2	CASSFGLVSTGELFF	TGCGCCAGCAGCTTCGGACTAGTTAGCACCGGGGAGCTGTTTTTT
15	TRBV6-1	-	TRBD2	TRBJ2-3	CASKRLAGSTDTQYF	TGTGCCAGCAAAAGACTAGCGGGGAGCACAGATACGCAGTATTTT
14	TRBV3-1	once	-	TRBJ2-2	CASSRGVDTGELFF	TGTGCCAGCAGCCGGGGGGTGGACACCGGGGAGCTGTTTTTT
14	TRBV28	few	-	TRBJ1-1	CASSPAAENTEAFF	TGTGCCAGCAGCCCCGCCGCCGAGAACACTGAAGCTTTCTTT
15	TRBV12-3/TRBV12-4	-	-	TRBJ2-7	CASSPRGAGAYEQYF	TGTGCCAGCAGCCCCCGGGGGGCGGGGGCCTACGAGCAGTACTTC
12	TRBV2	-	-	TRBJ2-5	CAITRSIETQYF	TGTGCGATCACTAGGAGCATCGAGACCCAGTACTTC
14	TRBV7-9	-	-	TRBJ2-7	CASSFSAGTYEQYF	TGTGCCAGCAGCTTCTCAGCGGGCACCTACGAGCAGTACTTC
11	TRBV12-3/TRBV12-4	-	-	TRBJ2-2	CASSFIGELFF	TGTGCCAGCAGTTTCATCGGGGAGCTGTTTTTT
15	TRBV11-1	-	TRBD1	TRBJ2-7	CASASGTGAYYEQYF	TGTGCCAGCGCCTCCGGGACAGGCGCCTACTACGAGCAGTACTTC
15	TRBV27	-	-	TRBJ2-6	CASSPFAYGANVLTF	TGTGCCAGCAGTCCGTTCGCTTATGGGGCCAACGTCCTGACTTTC
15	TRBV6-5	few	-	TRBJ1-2	CASSFSPFQNFGYTF	TGTGCCAGCAGTTTCTCCCCTTTTCAGAACTTCGGCTACACCTTC
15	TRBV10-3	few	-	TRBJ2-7	CAISESSQSLHEQYF	TGTGCCATCAGTGAGTCGAGCCAGAGCCTACACGAGCAGTACTTC
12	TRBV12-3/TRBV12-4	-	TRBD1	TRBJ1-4	CASSLGQGKLFF	TGTGCCAGCAGTCTTGGACAGGGCAAACTGTTTTTT
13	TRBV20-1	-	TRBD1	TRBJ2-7	CSATGTGPYEQYF	TGCAGTGCTACCGGGACAGGACCCTACGAGCAGTACTTC
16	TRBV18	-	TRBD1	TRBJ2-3	CASSPPTGGLTDTQYF	TGTGCCAGCTCACCACCGACAGGGGGCTTAACAGATACGCAGTATTTT
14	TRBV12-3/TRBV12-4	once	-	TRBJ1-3	CASVQASSGNTIYF	TGTGCCAGCGTCCAGGCGAGCTCTGGAAACACCATATATTTT
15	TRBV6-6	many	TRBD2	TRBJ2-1	CASSPTSGRGNEQFF	TGTGCCAGCAGCCCCACTAGCGGGAGGGGCAATGAGCAGTTCTTC
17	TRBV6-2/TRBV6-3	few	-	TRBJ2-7	CASSYSIWDEKSYEQYF	TGTGCCAGCAGTTACTCGATATGGGACGAGAAGTCCTACGAGCAGTACTTC
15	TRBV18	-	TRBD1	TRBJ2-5	CASSPLRDSQETQYF	TGTGCCAGCTCACCACTGAGGGACAGCCAAGAGACCCAGTACTTC
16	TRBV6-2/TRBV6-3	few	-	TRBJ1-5	CASSRLVLRDNQPQHF	TGTGCCAGCAGTCGGTTGGTATTGCGGGACAATCAGCCCCAGCATTTT
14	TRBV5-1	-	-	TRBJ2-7	CASSSLEGSYEQYF	TGCGCCAGCAGCTCCCTTGAGGGTTCCTACGAGCAGTACTTC
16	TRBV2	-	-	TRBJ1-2	CASSEARVATVYGYTF	TGTGCCAGCAGTGAAGCGCGGGTCGCCACCGTTTATGGCTACACCTTC
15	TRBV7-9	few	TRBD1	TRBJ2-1	CASSPKGAGWNEQFF	TGTGCCAGCAGCCCCAAGGGGGCAGGGTGGAATGAGCAGTTCTTC
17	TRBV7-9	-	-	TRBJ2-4	CASSLARTDRAKNIQYF	TGTGCCAGCAGCTTAGCGAGGACCGATAGGGCCAAAAACATTCAGTACTTC
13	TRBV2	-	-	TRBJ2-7	CANGQATGGEQYF	TGTGCCAACGGACAGGCCACGGGAGGTGAGCAGTACTTC
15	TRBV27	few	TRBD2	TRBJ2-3	CASSLAGTSVLTQYF	TGTGCCAGCAGTTTAGCCGGGACTAGCGTTCTTACGCAGTATTTT
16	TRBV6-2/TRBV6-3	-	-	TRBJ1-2	CASSYSSSAGRYGYTF	TGTGCCAGCAGTTACTCGAGTTCGGCAGGCCGCTATGGCTACACCTTC
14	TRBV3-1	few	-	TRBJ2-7	CASSQLGKNSQQYF	TGTGCCAGCAGCCAATTGGGGAAGAATTCCCAGCAGTACTTC
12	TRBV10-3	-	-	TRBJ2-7	CAIRPDAGEQYF	TGTGCCATCAGGCCCGATGCGGGCGAGCAGTACTTC
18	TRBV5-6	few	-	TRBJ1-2	CASSQVIQRGTNSYGYTF	TGTGCCAGCAGCCAAGTGATTCAAAGGGGAACGAACTCCTATGGCTACACCTTC
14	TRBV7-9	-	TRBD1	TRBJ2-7	CASSLSGTGGEQYF	TGTGCCAGCAGCTTATCGGGGACAGGCGGCGAGCAGTACTTC
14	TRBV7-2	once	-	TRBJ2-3	CASSPESGWDTQYF	TGTGCCAGCAGCCCAGAGTCTGGTTGGGATACGCAGTATTTT
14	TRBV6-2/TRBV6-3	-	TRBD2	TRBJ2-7	CASRNSGSSYEQYF	TGTGCCAGCAGAAATAGCGGGAGCTCCTACGAGCAGTACTTC
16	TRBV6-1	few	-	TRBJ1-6	CASSDRQSSYNSPLHF	TGTGCCAGCAGTGACAGACAGAGCTCCTATAATTCACCCCTCCACTTT